These 28 T cell receptor beta chains share one sample of origin, sequenced in a study of T cell responses to AZD1222 COVID-19 vaccine. Sequencing used immunoSEQ multiplex PCR; TCRdb keeps in-frame clones, though not all of them. The sample comprises approximately 89,000 clones, approximately 90% of which are singletons, and 11% rests with the top ten. Sequences were derived from peripheral blood, sampled 28 days after the second AZD1222 dose. Receptor source: an adult who received the AZD1222 COVID-19 vaccine.

The chain joins TRBV28 to TRBJ1-2, with D uncertain. Germline V gives CDR1 MDHEN, CDR2 SYDVKM. V lost 7 bases, J lost 5 bases, and 11 bases lay in between. The CDR3 contains 12 residues. CDR3 sequence: CASNGLPYGYTF. The CDR3, as DNA: TGTGCCAGCAATGGGCTGCCATATGGCTACACCTTC.

This chain links TRBV29-1 with TRBJ2-1; D is ambiguous. V shed 6 bases and J shed 2 bases, with 8 bases lying between them. Germline-derived CDR1 and CDR2 are SQVTM and ANQGSEA. CDR3 length equals 12 residues. CDR3 sequence (DNA): TGCAGCGTAAGGGCTACCTACAATGAGCAGTTCTTC. Protein product: CSVRATYNEQFF.

The chain carries TRBV12-3 or TRBV12-4 and TRBJ1-2; weak D call: TRBD1 (5 bases). V was clipped by 6 bases and J by 2 bases, with 10 bases between them. There are 13 residues in the CDR3. The CDR3 loop is CASSTGPNYGYTF. The CDR3 DNA is TGTGCCAGCAGCACAGGACCGAACTATGGCTACACCTTC.

The chain uses TRBV25-1 and TRBJ1-2, with D unclear. Germline CDR1 and CDR2: MGHDK and SYGVNS. V lost 10 bases and J 8 bases, leaving 23 bases between the germline ends. The length of the CDR3 is 14 residues. DNA of the CDR3: TGTGCCACCACCCCTACCCGGTTAGGTTGCGGCTACACCTTC. Translated: CATTPTRLGCGYTF.

J is TRBJ2-5 and V is TRBV7-9; 9 bases are shared with TRBD2. The germline V gene has CDR1 SEHNR and CDR2 FQNEAQ (reference sequence). The ends lost 4 bases at V and 4 bases at J; junction bases unmatched: 7. The CDR3 is made up of 15 amino acids. The CDR3 sequence is CASSSGLAWGETQYF. CDR3 coding DNA: TGTGCCAGCAGCTCCGGACTAGCGTGGGGAGAGACCCAGTACTTC.

This clone was recorded only once. The chain employs TRBV7-6 and TRBJ1-1; no clear D. Trimming cost V 2 bases and J 0 bases, with 7 bases left between them. The CDR3 is 14 amino acids. The germline CDR1 and CDR2 sequences are SGHVS and FNYEAQ. The CDR3 spells CASSLSLVNTEAFF. Written as DNA, the CDR3 is TGTGCCAGCAGCTTAAGCCTGGTGAACACTGAAGCTTTCTTT.

This chain connects TRBV10-3 to TRBJ1-5; D remains unclear. The CDR3 has 13 amino acids. Germline CDR1 ENHRY, CDR2 SYGVKD. V was cut by 5 bases and J by 5 bases, with 10 bases left in between. The CDR3, as DNA: TGTGCCATCAGTCCGGGAGCCTATCAGCCCCAGCATTTT. This gives the protein CAISPGAYQPQHF.

The rearrangement links TRBV7-3 to TRBJ1-6; D gene unclear. Trimming took off 6 bases at V and 8 bases at J, with 11 bases between the two ends. Germline assignment: CDR1 SGHTA and CDR2 FQGTGA. The CDR3 consists of 13 residues. The CDR3 here is CASSPSSDSPLHF. CDR3 DNA sequence: TGTGCCAGCAGTCCTAGTAGTGATTCACCCCTCCACTTT. The variable domain in full, with the rest retrieved from reference TRBV7-3 and TRBJ1-6, is GAGVSQTPSNKVTEKGKYVELRCDPISGHTALYWYRQSLGQGPEFLIYFQGTGAADDSGLPNDRFFAVRPEGSVSTLKIQRTERGDSAVYLCASSPSSDSPLHFGNGTRLTVT.

The chain is built from TRBV18 and TRBJ2-2; no clear D. This CDR3 contains 13 residues. CDR1 and CDR2 (germline): KGHSH, LQKENI. V was shortened by 1 base and J by 1 base, with 1 base between the two germline ends. This CDR3 is CASSPQNTGELFF. Here the CDR3 DNA reads TGTGCCAGCTCACCACAGAACACCGGGGAGCTGTTTTTT.

The chain carries TRBV4-2 and TRBJ2-5, with 9 bases that match TRBD2. The germline V gene encodes CDR1 LGHNA and CDR2 YNFKEQ. CDR3 length: 16 amino acids. V dropped 2 bases and J dropped 1; count of bases not matched to a gene: 5. The CDR3 reads CASSQRGSGSQETQYF. The CDR3 DNA reads TGTGCCAGCAGCCAAAGGGGTAGCGGGAGCCAAGAGACCCAGTACTTC.

The V gene is TRBV9, the J gene TRBJ2-1, with D perhaps matching TRBD2 (6 bases). Germline lookup yields CDR1 SGDLS and CDR2 YYNGEE. This CDR3 region has 17 residues. Trimming took off 0 bases at V and 0 bases at J, with 13 bases between the two ends. The CDR3 loop reads CASSVVGSGGSYNEQFF. As DNA, the CDR3 is TGTGCCAGCAGCGTAGTCGGTAGCGGAGGCTCCTACAATGAGCAGTTCTTC.

This chain connects TRBV15 to TRBJ2-5; TRBD2 is a possible D gene (5 bases). CDR1 and CDR2 (germline): LNHNV, YYDKDF (reference sequence). The V end lost 0 bases, the J end lost 1 base, and 9 bases lay between the germline ends. The CDR3 is made up of 15 amino acids. Here the CDR3 reads CATSRDRGRQETQYF. The CDR3 DNA is TGTGCCACCAGCAGAGATCGGGGTCGCCAAGAGACCCAGTACTTC.

The chain couples TRBV11-1 to TRBJ1-2, with TRBD1 identical over 7 bases. The CDR3 is made up of 12 amino acids. Germline V gene sequence: CDR1 SGHAT, CDR2 FQDESV (reference sequence). The junction had 1 base not matched to a gene; V was cut back by 5 bases and J by 4 bases. The CDR3 DNA is TGTGCCAGCAGCCGACAGGGCTATGGCTACACCTTC. Residues: CASSRQGYGYTF. Based on the CDR3 plus reference TRBV11-1 and TRBJ1-2, the full variable domain is EAEVAQSPRYKITEKSQAVAFWCDPISGHATLYWYRQILGQGPELLVQFQDESVVDDSQLPKDRFSAERLKGVDSTLKIQPAELGDSAMYLCASSRQGYGYTFGSGTRLTVV.

This chain uses TRBV7-2 with TRBJ1-5; D unresolved. This CDR3 comprises 12 residues. With 3 bases removed from V and 7 bases from J, the gap between germline ends came to 7 bases. Germline V CDR1 and CDR2: SGHTA, FQGNSA. For the CDR3, the DNA is TGTGCCAGCAGCTTGGACCAACAGCCCCAGCATTTT. It yields the protein CASSLDQQPQHF.

This chain joins TRBV5-5 and TRBJ1-5; D is undetermined. Trimming took off 1 base at V and 4 bases at J, with 6 bases between the two ends. Germline CDR1 SGHKS, CDR2 YYEKEE (reference sequence). This CDR3 region has 13 residues. The chain's CDR3 is CASSLIGNQPQHF. The DNA of the CDR3 is TGTGCCAGCAGCTTGATAGGGAATCAGCCCCAGCATTTT.

The chain recombines TRBV29-1 with TRBJ2-7; TRBD2 is a possible D gene (6 bases). Germline CDR1 reads SQVTM; CDR2 reads ANQGSEA. V was shortened by 1 base and J by 2 bases, with 12 bases between the two germline ends. CDR3 length: 14 residues. CDR3 protein: CSVEGWGEAYEQYF. CDR3 DNA sequence: TGCAGCGTTGAAGGTTGGGGGGAAGCCTACGAGCAGTACTTC.

This chain uses TRBV7-3 with TRBJ2-7; TRBD1 matches at 7 bases. Looked up from germline, CDR1 is SGHTA and CDR2 is FQGTGA. V trimming: 1 base; J trimming: 3 bases; junction bases outside the gene matches: 6. The CDR3 spans 15 residues. CDR3 in amino acids: CASSLIPGQHYEQYF. CDR3 DNA: TGTGCCAGCAGCTTAATACCGGGACAGCACTACGAGCAGTACTTC.

V and J are TRBV30 and TRBJ1-2; D is undetermined. The CDR3 extends over 14 amino acids. CDR1 is GTSNPN and CDR2 is SVGIG in the germline V gene (reference sequence). V was cut by 0 bases and J by 2 bases, with 10 bases left in between. CDR3 in amino acids: CAWSVLLQNYGYTF. The CDR3 coding sequence is TGTGCCTGGAGTGTACTTTTACAGAACTATGGCTACACCTTC.

Only a few counts were recorded for this clone. This chain connects TRBV6-5 to TRBJ1-1, with D uncertain. The V end lost 0 bases, the J end lost 0 bases, and 8 bases lay between the germline ends. The CDR3 length is 15 residues. In germline, CDR1 is MNHEY, CDR2 SVGAGI. CDR3 sequence: CASSYSPRLNTEAFF. The CDR3 region has the DNA TGTGCCAGCAGTTACTCCCCGAGGCTGAACACTGAAGCTTTCTTT.

V is TRBV29-1 and J is TRBJ1-4; weak D call: TRBD1 (5 bases). With 4 bases removed from V and 0 bases from J, the gap between germline ends came to 9 bases. This CDR3 is 14 amino acids long. Germline V gives CDR1 SQVTM, CDR2 ANQGSEA. In nucleotides, the CDR3 is TGCAGCGTTGTCCTGACAGCAACTAATGAAAAACTGTTTTTT. Amino acids: CSVVLTATNEKLFF.

The J gene is TRBJ2-5, the V gene TRBV18, with 9 bases fitting TRBD2. Germline trimming cut 1 base from V and 0 bases from J; bases unmatched to any gene: 0. The CDR3 runs to 15 residues. Per the germline V gene, CDR1 is KGHSH and CDR2 is LQKENI. The CDR3 sequence: CASSPLAGDQETQYF. In DNA form, the CDR3 reads TGTGCCAGCTCACCACTAGCGGGGGACCAAGAGACCCAGTACTTC.

This sequence joins TRBV24-1 and TRBJ1-2, with 9 bases identical to TRBD1. V lost 3 bases, J lost 4 bases, and 8 bases stayed unmatched. CDR3 length: 16 residues. CDR1 is KGHDR and CDR2 is SFDVKD in the germline V gene. In DNA form, the CDR3 reads TGTGCCACCAGTGATGAAAGGGACAGGGAGGGCTATGGCTACACCTTC. Protein sequence: CATSDERDREGYGYTF.

The rearrangement joins TRBV6-1 to TRBJ2-7; D remains ambiguous. Trimming removed 2 bases from V and 7 bases from J, with 12 bases in between. The germline V gene encodes CDR1 MNHNS and CDR2 SASEGT. The CDR3 extends over 13 amino acids. DNA for the CDR3: TGTGCCAGCAGTGAAACCTTCGGCCGGGAGCAGTACTTC. Encoded protein: CASSETFGREQYF.

The chain couples TRBV5-1 to TRBJ2-6; 14 nucleotides agree with TRBD2. Germline-derived CDR1 and CDR2 are SGHRS and YFSETQ. J was trimmed by 0 bases and V by 4 bases; bases with no gene match: 6. This CDR3 contains 19 residues. CDR3 in amino acids: CASSRTSGGLFSGANVLTF. CDR3 sequence (DNA): TGCGCCAGCAGCCGGACTAGCGGGGGGCTCTTCTCTGGGGCCAACGTCCTGACTTTC.

About this clone: One end of the junction varies from germline; a read error may be responsible. The chain has TRBV7-2 and TRBJ1-4, with D unclear. Per germline, CDR1 SGHTA and CDR2 FQGNSA. The CDR3 length is 14 residues. CDR3 in amino acids: CASSLAGRNENLFF. As DNA, the CDR3 is TGTGCCAGCAGCTTAGCCGGACGAAATGAAAACCTGTTTTTT.

This chain joins TRBV18 and TRBJ1-2; perhaps TRBD1 as D (5 bases). The CDR3 extends over 13 amino acids. Trimming shortened V by 2 bases and J by 10 bases, and 14 bases separated the two germline ends. Per germline, CDR1 KGHSH and CDR2 LQKENI. CDR3 protein: CASSPDQGLDYTF. The CDR3 DNA follows: TGTGCCAGCTCACCAGATCAGGGTTTAGACTACACCTTC. Variable domain in full (rest from reference TRBV18 and TRBJ1-2): NAGVMQNPRHLVRRRGQEARLRCSPMKGHSHVYWYRQLPEEGLKFMVYLQKENIIDESGMPKERFSAEFPKEGPSILRIQQVVRGDSAAYFCASSPDQGLDYTFGSGTRLTVV.

V and J are TRBV7-3 and TRBJ2-1; TRBD1 might be the D (5 bases). Looked up from germline, CDR1 is SGHTA and CDR2 is FQGTGA. The V end lost 0 bases, the J end lost 0 bases, and 9 bases lay between the germline ends. This CDR3 spans 16 amino acids. DNA of the CDR3: TGTGCCAGCAGCTTAACCGGGCAGGGCTCCTACAATGAGCAGTTCTTC. This translates into CASSLTGQGSYNEQFF. Complete variable domain (other parts from reference TRBV7-3 and TRBJ2-1): GAGVSQTPSNKVTEKGKYVELRCDPISGHTALYWYRQSLGQGPEFLIYFQGTGAADDSGLPNDRFFAVRPEGSVSTLKIQRTERGDSAVYLCASSLTGQGSYNEQFFGPGTRLTVL.

The rearrangement links TRBV6-5 to TRBJ1-2; TRBD1 matches at 7 bases. With 8 bases clipped from V and 7 bases from J, the junction kept 10 bases outside the gene matches. This CDR3 region has 13 residues. Germline loops: CDR1 MNHEY, CDR2 SVGAGI. The CDR3 here is CASGTGTEIGYTF. The CDR3 coding sequence is TGTGCCAGCGGAACCGGGACAGAGATTGGCTACACCTTC.